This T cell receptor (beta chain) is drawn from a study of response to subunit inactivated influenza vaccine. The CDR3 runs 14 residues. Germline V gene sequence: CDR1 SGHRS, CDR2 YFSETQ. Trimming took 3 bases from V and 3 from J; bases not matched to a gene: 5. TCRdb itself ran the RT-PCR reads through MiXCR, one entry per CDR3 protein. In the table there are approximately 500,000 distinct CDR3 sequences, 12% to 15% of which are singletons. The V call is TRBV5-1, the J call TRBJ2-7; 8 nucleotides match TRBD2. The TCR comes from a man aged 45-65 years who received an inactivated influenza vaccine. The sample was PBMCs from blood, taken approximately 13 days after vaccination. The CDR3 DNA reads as TGCGCCAGCAGCTCGGGGGGGGAAGACTACGAGCAGTACTTC. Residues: CASSSGGEDYEQYF.